The next 26 T cell receptor beta chains were all read from a single sample in a study of blood T cell repertoires in COVID-19. Sequencing used immunoSEQ multiplex PCR; TCRdb keeps in-frame clones, though not all of them. Of under 250,000 clones in the sample, 85% to 90% were seen once. Sample: peripheral blood. The receptors originated from a woman between 70 and 85 years old with active or convalescent COVID-19.

This chain connects TRBV11-2 to TRBJ1-1; a weak D match, TRBD1 (5 bases). Trimming stripped 5 bases from V and 1 base from J, with 11 bases between. Germline values: CDR1 SGHAT, CDR2 FQNNGV. This CDR3 contains 14 residues. The CDR3 DNA sequence: TGTGCCAGCAGCCCCTGGGGGGAGAACACTGAAGCTTTCTTT. Translating it yields CASSPWGENTEAFF.

V and J are TRBV18 and TRBJ2-7; 7 bases are shared with TRBD1. The CDR3 is 15 residues long. Germline CDR1 is KGHSH and CDR2 is LQKENI. The trim removed 2 bases at V and 4 bases at J, leaving 8 bases unmatched. DNA of the CDR3: TGTGCCAGCTCACCAGAGAAGGGGGCGAAGTACGAGCAGTACTTC. Translated, it gives CASSPEKGAKYEQYF.

The rearrangement joins TRBV18 to TRBJ1-5, with a tentative D call TRBD1 (6 bases). The CDR3 has 16 amino acids. Germline CDR1 reads KGHSH; CDR2 reads LQKENI. V gave up 0 bases and J gave up 4 bases, with 13 bases separating them. The CDR3 protein is CASSPPQGPVNQPQHF. Here the CDR3 DNA reads TGTGCCAGCTCACCACCACAGGGACCAGTAAATCAGCCCCAGCATTTT.

This clone was seen only once. V usage is TRBV5-8 and J usage is TRBJ1-5; weak D call: TRBD1 (6 bases). V lost 1 base and J lost 4, with 12 bases in between. This CDR3 comprises 15 residues. Germline V gene lookup returns CDR1 SGHTS and CDR2 YDEGEE. The CDR3 reads CASSLFRGANQPQHF. CDR3 DNA sequence: TGTGCCAGCAGCTTGTTCCGGGGGGCGAATCAGCCCCAGCATTTT.

The chain employs TRBV5-1 and TRBJ2-1; 11 positions agree with TRBD2. The germline V gene encodes CDR1 SGHRS and CDR2 YFSETQ. The length of the CDR3 is 16 residues. Unmatched junction bases numbered 8, after V lost 0 bases and J lost 9 bases. CDR3 in amino acids: CASSLVIAGGQVEQFF. The CDR3 DNA follows: TGCGCCAGCAGCTTGGTAATAGCGGGGGGGCAGGTTGAGCAGTTCTTC. Combining the CDR3 with reference TRBV5-1 and TRBJ2-1 gives the whole variable domain KAGVTQTPRYLIKTRGQQVTLSCSPISGHRSVSWYQQTPGQGLQFLFEYFSETQRNKGNFPGRFSGRQFSNSRSEMNVSTLELGDSALYLCASSLVIAGGQVEQFFGPGTRLTVL.

This sequence joins TRBV7-6 and TRBJ2-1; 12 bases line up with TRBD2. The CDR3 contains 19 residues. Germline CDR1 and CDR2: SGHVS and FNYEAQ. V was clipped by 3 bases and J by 0 bases; unmatched bases: 9. Here the CDR3 DNA reads TGTGCCAGCAGCTTCCTAGGACTAGCGGGGCAGAGCTCCTACAATGAGCAGTTCTTC. Translation: CASSFLGLAGQSSYNEQFF.

This chain joins TRBV27 and TRBJ2-3; D ambiguous. CDR1 and CDR2 from the germline V gene are MNHEY and SMNVEV (reference sequence). Trimming removed 3 bases at V and 10 bases at J, with 14 bases between. The CDR3 covers 13 residues. The CDR3 coding sequence is TGTGCCAGCAGTTTCTTCGGCCAGGTTTCGCAGTATTTT. Translating it yields CASSFFGQVSQYF.

V and J are TRBV6-5 and TRBJ2-3, with 11 nucleotides matching TRBD1. The CDR3 loop spans 16 amino acids. The germline gives CDR1 MNHEY, CDR2 SVGAGI. The V gene end was trimmed by 1 base and the J gene end by 4 bases; junction bases not matched to a gene: 4. Here the CDR3 DNA reads TGTGCCAGCAGTTACTTTGGACAGGGGGCGGCAGATACGCAGTATTTT. Translated, it gives CASSYFGQGAADTQYF.

The chain links TRBV10-3 to TRBJ2-7; D might be TRBD1 (6 bases). The CDR3 has 12 residues. V was clipped by 6 bases and J by 2 bases, with 8 bases between them. The germline gives CDR1 ENHRY, CDR2 SYGVKD. The CDR3: CAISNRAYEQYF. CDR3 bases: TGTGCCATCAGCAACAGGGCCTACGAGCAGTACTTC.

V is TRBV3-1 (or the pseudogene TRBV3-2) and J is TRBJ2-3; D is uncertain. Trimming shortened V by 4 bases and J by 0 bases, and 11 bases separated the two germline ends. The germline gives CDR1 LGHDT, CDR2 YNNKEL (reference sequence). The CDR3 has 15 amino acids. The CDR3 nucleotides are TGTGCCAGCAGCCTTGGCGGAGCTAGCACAGATACGCAGTATTTT. It translates to CASSLGGASTDTQYF.

This clone was counted a single time. The genes are TRBV7-2 and TRBJ2-3, with D unresolved. V was pared by 1 base and J by 1 base, with 9 bases between. Germline CDR1 reads SGHTA; CDR2 reads FQGNSA. CDR3 length equals 15 residues. The CDR3 sequence is CASSLDGQGTDTQYF. CDR3 nucleotide sequence: TGTGCCAGCAGCTTAGATGGGCAGGGCACAGATACGCAGTATTTT. The full variable domain, in which reference TRBV7-2 and TRBJ2-3 provide the parts outside the CDR3, is GAGVSQSPSNKVTEKGKDVELRCDPISGHTALYWYRQSLGQGLEFLIYFQGNSAPDKSGLPSDRFSAERTGGSVSTLTIQRTQQEDSAVYLCASSLDGQGTDTQYFGPGTRLTVL.

This sequence joins TRBV5-5 and TRBJ2-7; 7 bases line up with TRBD1. Germline CDR1 and CDR2: SGHKS and YYEKEE (reference sequence). Germline trimming cut 4 bases from V and 5 bases from J; bases unmatched to any gene: 12. This CDR3 region has 15 residues. In nucleotides, the CDR3 is TGTGCCAGCAGCCAAAGGCGGAACAGGGGAGACGAGCAGTACTTC. Residues: CASSQRRNRGDEQYF.

This chain joins TRBV13 and TRBJ2-7, with a weak D call TRBD1 (6 bases). The CDR3 extends over 15 amino acids. Per the germline V gene, CDR1 is PRHDT and CDR2 is FYEKMQ (reference sequence). V was shortened by 2 bases and J by 7 bases, with 18 bases between the two germline ends. As DNA, the CDR3 is TGTGCCAGCAGCTTATTGGGGGACACGAGTCAGGAGCAGTACTTC. The encoded protein is CASSLLGDTSQEQYF.

This sequence joins TRBV7-3 and TRBJ1-1, with D tentatively TRBD1 (5 bases). V lost 5 bases to trimming and J lost 7 bases, with 17 bases between them. CDR3 length equals 14 residues. Per germline, CDR1 SGHTA and CDR2 FQGTGA. CDR3 residues: CASSPTVGDSEAFF. The CDR3 DNA sequence: TGTGCCAGCAGCCCGACAGTGGGTGATAGTGAAGCTTTCTTT.

V and J are TRBV5-4 and TRBJ2-7; D not certain. V lost 0 bases to trimming and J lost 6 bases, with 10 bases between them. The germline V gene encodes CDR1 SGHNT and CDR2 YYREEE (reference sequence). This CDR3 comprises 13 residues. Here the CDR3 DNA reads TGTGCCAGCAGCTTGGGCCCTCACGGCGAGCAGTACTTC. It is translated as CASSLGPHGEQYF.

The rearrangement joins TRBV7-9 to TRBJ1-6; D may be TRBD1 (5 bases). Trimming took off 5 bases at V and 10 bases at J, with 9 bases between the two ends. The CDR3 covers 12 residues. Germline CDR1 SEHNR, CDR2 FQNEAQ (reference sequence). The CDR3 DNA sequence: TGTGCCAGCAGCCACCCAGGGTCACCCCTCCACTTT. Its translation: CASSHPGSPLHF.

This rearrangement joins TRBV15 to TRBJ1-1, with D possibly being TRBD1 (5 bases). V shed 1 base and J shed 0 bases, with 6 bases lying between them. Germline V gene data show CDR1 as LNHNV and CDR2 as YYDKDF (reference sequence). The CDR3 consists of 14 residues. This chain's CDR3 is CATSRAGMNTEAFF. The CDR3 DNA reads as TGTGCCACCAGCAGAGCAGGGATGAACACTGAAGCTTTCTTT.

This clone occurred a few times. The rearrangement links TRBV11-2 to TRBJ1-1, with D unclear. The CDR3 has 14 amino acids. CDR1 SGHAT and CDR2 FQNNGV come from the germline V gene. V gave up 5 bases and J gave up 5 bases, with 15 bases separating them. CDR3 sequence (DNA): TGTGCCAGCAGCAAGTACGGGGATCCGACTGAAGCTTTCTTT. Translating gives CASSKYGDPTEAFF.

The chain links TRBV6-2 or TRBV6-3 to TRBJ1-2; D is possibly TRBD1 (6 bases). The germline V and J ends were trimmed by 4 bases and 3 bases, with 12 bases remaining between them. CDR3 length equals 14 residues. CDR1 and CDR2 (germline): MNHEY, SVGEGT. The CDR3 reads CASSLGGPYYGYTF. CDR3 in DNA: TGTGCCAGCAGTTTGGGGGGGCCCTACTATGGCTACACCTTC.

The rearrangement joins TRBV5-1 to TRBJ1-1; tentatively, D is TRBD1 (6 bases). This CDR3 comprises 16 residues. CDR1 and CDR2 from the germline V gene are SGHRS and YFSETQ. V lost 4 bases and J 1 base, leaving 17 bases between the germline ends. This chain's CDR3 is CASSPAGGLRNTEAFF. DNA of the CDR3: TGCGCCAGCAGCCCGGCCGGGGGGCTTCGGAACACTGAAGCTTTCTTT. The variable domain in full, with the rest retrieved from reference TRBV5-1 and TRBJ1-1, is KAGVTQTPRYLIKTRGQQVTLSCSPISGHRSVSWYQQTPGQGLQFLFEYFSETQRNKGNFPGRFSGRQFSNSRSEMNVSTLELGDSALYLCASSPAGGLRNTEAFFGQGTRLTVV.

The chain has TRBV19 and TRBJ1-2; the D gene is possibly TRBD1 (6 bases). The V gene's germline CDR1 is LNHDA and CDR2 SQIVND (reference sequence). The CDR3 length is 14 residues. The germline V and J ends were trimmed by 6 bases and 4 bases, with 15 bases remaining between them. CDR3 residues: CASSHVGAPYGYTF. The DNA for the CDR3 is TGTGCCAGTAGCCATGTGGGGGCCCCCTATGGCTACACCTTC.

The gene calls are TRBV11-2 and TRBJ1-6, with a weak D call TRBD1 (5 bases). V was clipped by 1 base and J by 7 bases, with 8 bases between them. Looked up from germline, CDR1 is SGHAT and CDR2 is FQNNGV. This CDR3 is built from 14 residues. The CDR3 DNA is TGTGCCAGCAGCTTAGCCCAGGGAAATTCACCCCTCCACTTT. Amino acids: CASSLAQGNSPLHF.

This rearrangement joins TRBV15 to TRBJ1-4, with D perhaps TRBD1 (5 bases). This CDR3 contains 15 residues. Trimming stripped 3 bases from V and 4 bases from J, with 12 bases between. Germline CDR1 is LNHNV and CDR2 is YYDKDF (reference sequence). The DNA for the CDR3 is TGTGCCACCAGCAGGGGGCTCCCCCTTAATGAAAAACTGTTTTTT. As protein: CATSRGLPLNEKLFF.

This rearrangement joins TRBV3-1 (or the pseudogene TRBV3-2) to TRBJ2-4; D might be TRBD2 (5 bases). Germline V CDR1 and CDR2: LGHDT, YNNKEL (reference sequence). Trimming took 4 bases from V and 2 from J, leaving 12 bases between them. CDR3 length: 15 amino acids. The CDR3 region is CASSPFSGTKNIQYF. CDR3 nucleotides: TGTGCCAGCAGCCCTTTCTCGGGAACCAAAAACATTCAGTACTTC.

The chain is built from TRBV27 and TRBJ1-6; TRBD1 aligns across 7 bases. CDR3 length: 14 amino acids. V shed 6 bases, J shed 6 bases, and the junction held 5 bases outside the gene matches. Germline V gives CDR1 MNHEY, CDR2 SMNVEV (reference sequence). Here the CDR3 reads CASRWTGSNSPLHF. The DNA of the CDR3 is TGTGCCAGCAGATGGACAGGCAGTAATTCACCCCTCCACTTT.

The CDR3 region is CASSLVKGVKQPQHF. CDR3 bases: TGCGCCAGCAGCTTGGTGAAAGGGGTAAAGCAGCCCCAGCATTTT. The chain links TRBV5-1 to TRBJ1-5; a weak D match, TRBD1 (5 bases). Trimming took 0 bases from V and 7 from J, leaving 14 bases between them. Germline values: CDR1 SGHRS, CDR2 YFSETQ. The CDR3 has 15 amino acids.